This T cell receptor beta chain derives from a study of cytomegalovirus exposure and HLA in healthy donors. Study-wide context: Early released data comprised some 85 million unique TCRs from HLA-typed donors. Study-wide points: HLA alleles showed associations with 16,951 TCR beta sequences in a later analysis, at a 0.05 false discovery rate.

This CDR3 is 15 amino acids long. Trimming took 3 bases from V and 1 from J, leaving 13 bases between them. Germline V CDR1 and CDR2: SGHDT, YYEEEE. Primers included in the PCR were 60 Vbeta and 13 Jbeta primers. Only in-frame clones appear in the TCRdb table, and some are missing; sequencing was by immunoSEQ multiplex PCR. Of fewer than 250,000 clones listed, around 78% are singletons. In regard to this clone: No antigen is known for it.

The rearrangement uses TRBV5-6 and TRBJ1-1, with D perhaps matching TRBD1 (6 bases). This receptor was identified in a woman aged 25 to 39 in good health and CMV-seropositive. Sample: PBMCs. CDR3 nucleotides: TGTGCCAGCAGCTCCAGGGGATTTGCGAACACTGAAGCTTTCTTT. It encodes CASSSRGFANTEAFF.